The 30 T cell receptor beta chains given below trace back to one sample, sequenced in a study of shared clonotypes between healthy human individuals. Some clones are missing from TCRdb's copy, which holds only in-frame ones; the method was immunoSEQ multiplex PCR. Altogether a few million clones are present, 85% to 95% being singletons, with the ten largest covering around 0.14%. The sample comprised naive CD4+ T cells sorted from blood. As to subset: CD45RA+ positively selected. The receptors were gathered from a man aged 18-30 years in good health.

V usage is TRBV28 and J usage is TRBJ1-4, with TRBD1 matching 10 bases. Germline lookup yields CDR1 MDHEN and CDR2 SYDVKM. The J segment lost 0 bases and the V segment lost 0 bases, leaving 10 bases of the junction unmatched. This CDR3 comprises 20 residues. The CDR3: CASSLWAFRDRGATNEKLFF. The CDR3 region has the DNA TGTGCCAGCAGTTTATGGGCATTCCGGGACAGGGGCGCAACTAATGAAAAACTGTTTTTT.

J is TRBJ1-4 and V is TRBV6-1, with D uncertain. CDR1 MNHNS and CDR2 SASEGT come from the germline V gene. The CDR3 is 13 amino acids. V dropped 7 bases and J dropped 4 bases, with 10 bases sitting between them. CDR3 sequence: CASMRQYNEKLFF. Here the CDR3 DNA reads TGTGCCAGCATGCGGCAGTATAATGAAAAACTGTTTTTT.

The chain uses TRBV28 and TRBJ2-7, with TRBD1 matching over 7 bases. The germline gives CDR1 MDHEN, CDR2 SYDVKM. The CDR3 spans 14 residues. The ends lost 5 bases at V and 5 bases at J; junction bases unmatched: 9. CDR3 protein: CASSSPGQRNEQYF. The CDR3 DNA reads TGTGCCAGCAGTAGCCCGGGACAGAGAAACGAGCAGTACTTC. Full variable domain (remainder filled in from reference TRBV28 and TRBJ2-7): DVKVTQSSRYLVKRTGEKVFLECVQDMDHENMFWYRQDPGLGLRLIYFSYDVKMKEKGDIPEGYSVSREKKERFSLILESASTNQTSMYLCASSSPGQRNEQYFGPGTRLTVT.

This chain uses TRBV29-1 with TRBJ1-2; weak D call: TRBD1 (5 bases). This CDR3 contains 14 residues. From germline, CDR1 is SQVTM and CDR2 ANQGSEA. CDR3 loop: CSVQGGPQFYGYTF. DNA for the CDR3: TGCAGTGTCCAGGGAGGACCTCAATTCTATGGCTACACCTTC.

Only a few counts were recorded for this clone. The V gene is TRBV21-1, the J gene TRBJ1-1. TRBV21-1 is a documented pseudogene. The CDR3 consists of 15 residues. CDR3 nucleotide sequence: TGTGCCAGCAGCCCCTCTTTGGGTCTAAGCACTGAAGCTTTCTTT. Residues: CASSPSLGLSTEAFF.

The rearrangement joins TRBV6-1 to TRBJ2-1; D is perhaps TRBD1 (5 bases). CDR1 is MNHNS, CDR2 SASEGT, per germline. Trimming pared 7 bases from V and 10 bases from J, leaving 11 bases between. The CDR3 has 11 residues. The CDR3 nucleotides are TGTGCCAGCAAGGGGCCTTCAGAGCAGTTCTTC. Translation: CASKGPSEQFF.

This chain uses TRBV21-1 with TRBJ2-7; TRBD1 reflects the table's D call only, with no check against the DNA. TRBV21-1 is given as a pseudogene. The CDR3 consists of 19 residues. The CDR3 region is CASSKDPRSETGGIYEQYF. The CDR3 DNA is TGTGCCAGCAGCAAAGACCCGCGCTCTGAGACAGGGGGCATTTACGAGCAGTACTTC.

V usage is TRBV11-3 and J usage is TRBJ2-5; TRBD1 might be the D (5 bases). This CDR3 comprises 15 residues. Deletions cut 1 base from V and 7 bases from J, with 16 bases between. The germline gives CDR1 SGHNT, CDR2 YENEEA. The CDR3 protein is CASSLGGLEGVTQYF. CDR3 DNA sequence: TGTGCCAGCAGCTTAGGAGGTCTGGAAGGGGTGACCCAGTACTTC.

V usage is TRBV25-1 and J usage is TRBJ2-2; TRBD1 or TRBD2 may be the D gene (7 bases each). Between the trimmed V and J ends, which lost 7 bases and 1 base, there was a span of 13 bases. The length of the CDR3 is 15 residues. Germline V lookup: CDR1 MGHDK, CDR2 SYGVNS. CDR3 DNA: TGTGCCAGCACAGCGGGACAGTGGAACACCGGGGAGCTGTTTTTT. This gives the protein CASTAGQWNTGELFF.

The genes are TRBV29-1 and TRBJ1-2; 8 bases agree with TRBD1. Trimming removed 6 bases from V and 7 bases from J; junction bases left unmatched: 4. The germline V gene encodes CDR1 SQVTM and CDR2 ANQGSEA. The CDR3 is 11 residues long. The CDR3 DNA is TGCAGCGTCGGACAGGGATCTGGCTACACCTTC. It yields the protein CSVGQGSGYTF.

The J gene is TRBJ1-6, the V gene TRBV5-4, with D hard to call. Germline lookup yields CDR1 SGHNT and CDR2 YYREEE (reference sequence). The CDR3 totals 13 residues. Trimming stripped 3 bases from V and 9 bases from J, with 10 bases between. The CDR3 sequence is CASSSDPISPLHF. The DNA for the CDR3 is TGTGCCAGCAGCTCGGATCCAATTTCACCCCTCCACTTT.

The chain joins TRBV5-4 to TRBJ1-2, with 10 bases fitting TRBD1. CDR1 is SGHNT, CDR2 YYREEE, per germline (reference sequence). This CDR3 spans 15 amino acids. Trimming removed 4 bases from V and 4 bases from J; junction bases left unmatched: 7. CDR3 sequence (DNA): TGTGCCAGCAGCCCAGGACAGGGGGGAGTCTATGGCTACACCTTC. The encoded protein is CASSPGQGGVYGYTF.

The chain joins TRBV28 to TRBJ1-2; the D is unclear. Germline V CDR1 and CDR2: MDHEN, SYDVKM. CDR3 size: 13 residues. V was clipped by 5 bases and J by 4 bases, with 11 bases between them. CDR3 bases: TGTGCCAGCAGTACCACTGACCGCTATGGCTACACCTTC. This codes for CASSTTDRYGYTF.

The chain has TRBV9 and TRBJ2-7; TRBD1 matches at 9 bases. CDR3 size: 18 residues. CDR1 SGDLS and CDR2 YYNGEE come from the germline V gene. V was clipped by 0 bases and J by 1 base; unmatched bases: 11. The CDR3 sequence: CASSVDGGTGHGSYEQYF. CDR3 bases: TGTGCCAGCAGCGTAGATGGGGGGACAGGGCATGGGTCCTACGAGCAGTACTTC.

With regard to this clone: Other nucleotide sequences from this sample produce the same CDR3. The gene calls are TRBV20-1 and TRBJ2-7, with D unclear. The CDR3 contains 11 residues. Germline lookup yields CDR1 DFQATT and CDR2 SNEGSKA (reference sequence). The V end was cut by 1 base, the J end by 3 bases, with 4 bases between. The CDR3 spells CSARVSYEQYF. In nucleotides, the CDR3 is TGCAGTGCTAGAGTAAGCTACGAGCAGTACTTC.

This CDR3 reads CASSSPGTSGNTIYF. CDR3 in DNA: TGTGCCAGCAGCTCGCCCGGGACATCTGGAAACACCATATATTTT. The genes are TRBV7-2 and TRBJ1-3; D is possibly TRBD1 (6 bases). This CDR3 has 15 residues. The germline V gene encodes CDR1 SGHTA and CDR2 FQGNSA. Trimming left V 4 bases short and J 1 base short, with 11 bases between. Supplemented by reference TRBV7-2 and TRBJ1-3, the full variable domain reads GAGVSQSPSNKVTEKGKDVELRCDPISGHTALYWYRQSLGQGLEFLIYFQGNSAPDKSGLPSDRFSAERTGGSVSTLTIQRTQQEDSAVYLCASSSPGTSGNTIYFGEGSWLTVV.

On this clone itself: Other DNA sequences within the sample encode an identical CDR3. The V call is TRBV7-2, the J call TRBJ2-5; 9 nucleotides align to TRBD1. The CDR3 loop spans 13 amino acids. In germline, CDR1 is SGHTA, CDR2 FQGNSA. With V trimmed by 5 bases and J by 5 bases, 3 bases remained unmatched. The DNA for the CDR3 is TGTGCCAGCAGCGGAGGACAGGGGGAGACCCAGTACTTC. This codes for CASSGGQGETQYF.

This clone was observed once. The same CDR3 arises from other DNA sequences in this sample as well. The gene calls are TRBV5-1 and TRBJ2-7; D may be TRBD1 or TRBD2 (5 bases each). Germline assignment: CDR1 SGHRS and CDR2 YFSETQ. Trimming left V 0 bases short and J 2 bases short, with 12 bases between. The CDR3 extends over 15 amino acids. The CDR3 loop is CASSLAGTGTYEQYF. The CDR3 DNA sequence: TGCGCCAGCAGCTTGGCCGGGACGGGAACCTACGAGCAGTACTTC.

The V call is TRBV6-6, the J call TRBJ1-6, with D maybe TRBD1 (6 bases). This CDR3 contains 15 residues. Germline V gene data show CDR1 as MNHNY and CDR2 as SVGAGI (reference sequence). Trimming stripped 4 bases from V and 7 bases from J, with 14 bases between. As DNA, the CDR3 is TGTGCCAGCAGTTCCCAAGGTCAGGGGAATTCACCCCTCCACTTT. Protein sequence: CASSSQGQGNSPLHF.

V is TRBV10-3 and J is TRBJ2-1; 10 positions agree with TRBD2. This CDR3 spans 14 amino acids. Germline V lookup: CDR1 ENHRY, CDR2 SYGVKD. Losses at the gene ends were 8 bases for V and 8 bases for J; bases not matched to a gene: 9. CDR3 sequence (DNA): TGTGCCATCTCGTCTAGCGGGAGTATCGATGAGCAGTTCTTC. Residues: CAISSSGSIDEQFF.

The J gene is TRBJ2-7, the V gene TRBV11-2; D tentatively reads TRBD1 or TRBD2 (5 bases each). Per the germline V gene, CDR1 is SGHAT and CDR2 is FQNNGV. Trimming pared 6 bases from V and 6 bases from J, leaving 18 bases between. The CDR3 spans 14 residues. CDR3 nucleotide sequence: TGTGCCAGCAGTCCAGGGCAGGGACCACTCGAGCAGTACTTC. Its translation is CASSPGQGPLEQYF.

The chain links TRBV5-6 to TRBJ2-7; D unclear. This CDR3 contains 13 residues. The V gene's germline CDR1 is SGHDT and CDR2 YYEEEE. The germline V and J ends were trimmed by 3 bases and 3 bases, with 10 bases remaining between them. The CDR3 reads CASSSYTNYEQYF. The CDR3 nucleotides are TGTGCCAGCAGCTCCTACACTAACTACGAGCAGTACTTC.

This clone was recorded once. This chain joins TRBV7-2 and TRBJ2-6, with 8 bases matching TRBD2. From germline, CDR1 is SGHTA and CDR2 FQGNSA. There are 19 residues in the CDR3. V lost 10 bases and J lost 4; bases outside the gene matches: 21. CDR3 in amino acids: CATEGPGSGSKYGANVLTF. CDR3 nucleotide sequence: TGTGCCACCGAAGGCCCAGGGAGCGGGAGTAAATACGGGGCCAACGTCCTGACTTTC. Full variable domain (remainder filled in from reference TRBV7-2 and TRBJ2-6): GAGVSQSPSNKVTEKGKDVELRCDPISGHTALYWYRQSLGQGLEFLIYFQGNSAPDKSGLPSDRFSAERTGGSVSTLTIQRTQQEDSAVYLCATEGPGSGSKYGANVLTFGAGSRLTVL.

Remarks on this clone: Other nucleotide sequences in the sample specify the same CDR3. The chain employs TRBV29-1 and TRBJ2-2, with D hard to call. The CDR3 extends over 12 amino acids. V gave up 8 bases and J gave up 2 bases, with 9 bases separating them. Per germline, CDR1 SQVTM and CDR2 ANQGSEA. In DNA, the CDR3 is TGCAGCTTCTTAAGAAACACCGGGGAGCTGTTTTTT. Its protein is CSFLRNTGELFF.

The genes are TRBV4-1 and TRBJ2-4; 8 bases match TRBD2. After removal of 7 bases from V and 0 bases from J, the junction contained 20 bases not matched to a gene. The germline gives CDR1 MGHRA, CDR2 YSYEKL. This CDR3 region has 20 residues. The CDR3 loop is CASTAALLAVPTLAKNIQYF. CDR3 DNA sequence: TGCGCCAGCACCGCCGCGTTACTAGCGGTTCCGACCCTAGCCAAAAACATTCAGTACTTC.

The chain is built from TRBV18 and TRBJ1-1; D might be TRBD1 (6 bases). Trimming removed 6 bases at V and 4 bases at J, with 18 bases between. Germline assignment: CDR1 KGHSH and CDR2 LQKENI. This CDR3 has 15 amino acids. This chain's CDR3 is CASSFVAGEGTEAFF. The CDR3 DNA sequence: TGTGCCAGCTCCTTCGTGGCAGGGGAGGGCACTGAAGCTTTCTTT.

J is TRBJ2-6 and V is TRBV7-9; D is possibly TRBD1 (6 bases). In germline, CDR1 is SEHNR, CDR2 FQNEAQ (reference sequence). CDR3 length: 18 residues. Trimming cost V 3 bases and J 0 bases, with 15 bases left between them. The CDR3 here is CASSFGDRIFSGANVLTF. DNA of the CDR3: TGTGCCAGCAGCTTCGGAGACAGGATTTTCTCTGGGGCCAACGTCCTGACTTTC.

The chain combines TRBV5-6 with TRBJ1-2, with TRBD1 matching over 10 bases. Germline loops: CDR1 SGHDT, CDR2 YYEEEE. Unmatched junction bases numbered 8, after V lost 3 bases and J lost 0 bases. CDR3 length: 17 residues. CDR3: CASSSRTGGRANYGYTF. CDR3 nucleotides: TGTGCCAGCAGCTCGCGGACAGGGGGACGAGCTAACTATGGCTACACCTTC.

Of note for this clone: The sample holds other DNA sequences that translate to the same CDR3. The CDR3 nucleotides are TGTGCCAGCAGCTTAACTCAGGGGGTTGGCGAGCAGTACTTC. It translates to CASSLTQGVGEQYF. V gene TRBV7-3 combines with J gene TRBJ2-7, with 7 nucleotides matching TRBD1. The CDR3 runs 14 residues. The V gene end was trimmed by 0 bases and the J gene end by 6 bases; junction bases not matched to a gene: 5. Germline CDR1 is SGHTA and CDR2 is FQGTGA.

The chain couples TRBV4-3 to TRBJ2-3; D is possibly TRBD1 (6 bases). The CDR3 consists of 15 residues. The V and J ends lost 1 base and 2 bases respectively, with 10 bases between them. Germline V gene data show CDR1 as LGHNA and CDR2 as YSLEER. The CDR3 coding sequence is TGCGCCAGCAGCCAAGGGGGGCAGGACACAGATACGCAGTATTTT. It codes for CASSQGGQDTDTQYF.